This is a list of T cell receptor beta chains from one sample in a study of blood T cell repertoires in COVID-19. Profiling relied on immunoSEQ multiplex PCR, and the TCRdb table lists in-frame clones only, not all of them. The table shows about 110,000 clones, with 65% to 80% occurring only once. Input material: peripheral blood. Receptor source: a woman between 40 and 55 years old with acute or convalescent COVID-19. The CDR3 runs from the conserved cysteine through the conserved F or W. The D gene is left open where the match is weak. Expanded clones get a size class; other rows say once, few or many, or leave the size out.

CDR3: CASSPLPGLAGGDTQYF
DNA: TGTGCCAGCAGCCCCCTCCCGGGACTAGCGGGGGGCGATACGCAGTATTTT
V: TRBV14
D: TRBD2
size: .
J: TRBJ2-3

CDR3: CASSFAVNTEAFF
DNA: TGTGCCAGCAGCTTTGCGGTGAACACTGAAGCTTTCTTT
V: TRBV5-5
D: .
size: .
J: TRBJ1-1

CDR3: CASTIWNTGELFF
DNA: TGTGCCAGCACCATTTGGAACACCGGGGAGCTGTTTTTT
V: TRBV7-2
D: .
size: .
J: TRBJ2-2

CDR3: CASSVPGQAAVGEQFF
DNA: TGTGCCAGCAGCGTCCCGGGACAGGCCGCGGTGGGTGAGCAGTTCTTC
V: TRBV2
D: TRBD1
size: .
J: TRBJ2-1

CDR3: CASSSVGGPGYNEQFF
DNA: TGTGCCAGCAGCTCGGTTGGAGGTCCAGGCTACAATGAGCAGTTCTTC
V: TRBV11-2
D: .
size: .
J: TRBJ2-1

CDR3: CASRARLDGELFF
DNA: TGCGCCAGCAGAGCTAGATTGGACGGGGAGCTGTTTTTT
V: TRBV10-1
D: .
size: few
J: TRBJ2-2

CDR3: CASSLAGQNHQPQHF
DNA: TGTGCCAGCAGCTTGGCCGGACAGAACCATCAGCCCCAGCATTTT
V: TRBV5-6
D: .
size: .
J: TRBJ1-5

CDR3: CASSSGQPSEQYF
DNA: TGTGCCAGCAGCTCTGGACAGCCTTCAGAGCAGTACTTC
V: TRBV7-9
D: .
size: .
J: TRBJ2-7

CDR3: CAITPGTSGGSTGELFF
DNA: TGTGCCATCACCCCCGGGACTAGCGGGGGGTCTACCGGGGAGCTGTTTTTT
V: TRBV10-3
D: TRBD2
size: few
J: TRBJ2-2

CDR3: CSASSLAGASDTQYF
DNA: TGCAGTGCTAGTTCCCTAGCGGGGGCCTCAGATACGCAGTATTTT
V: TRBV20-1
D: TRBD2
size: .
J: TRBJ2-3

CDR3: CASSLQGVNEKLFF
DNA: TGTGCCAGCAGTTTACAGGGGGTTAATGAAAAACTGTTTTTT
V: TRBV28
D: TRBD1
size: .
J: TRBJ1-4

CDR3: CASSPQQGNSPLHF
DNA: TGTGCCAGCTCACCACAACAGGGGAATTCACCCCTCCACTTT
V: TRBV18
D: TRBD1
size: few
J: TRBJ1-6

CDR3: CASSLDRAQPQHF
DNA: TGTGCCAGCAGCCTCGACAGGGCTCAGCCCCAGCATTTT
V: TRBV3-1/TRBV3-2
D: TRBD1
size: .
J: TRBJ1-5

CDR3: CASDSHRGETQYF
DNA: TGTGCCAGTGACAGTCATAGAGGAGAGACCCAGTACTTC
V: TRBV19
D: .
size: .
J: TRBJ2-5

CDR3: CASSRGGLYEQYF
DNA: TGTGCCAGCAGTCGGGGGGGGCTATACGAGCAGTACTTC
V: TRBV6-5
D: TRBD2
size: .
J: TRBJ2-7

CDR3: CASGNRESGANVLTF
DNA: TGTGCCAGCGGGAACCGGGAATCTGGGGCCAACGTCCTGACTTTC
V: TRBV6-5
D: .
size: .
J: TRBJ2-6

CDR3: CASSPGTGYGYTF
DNA: TGTGCCAGCAGCCCCGGGACAGGCTATGGCTACACCTTC
V: TRBV7-3
D: TRBD1
size: .
J: TRBJ1-2

CDR3: CARKGIQETQYF
DNA: TGCGCCAGGAAGGGGATCCAAGAGACCCAGTACTTC
V: TRBV10-1
D: .
size: .
J: TRBJ2-5

CDR3: CAWGQSSNSPLHF
DNA: TGTGCCTGGGGACAGTCAAGTAATTCACCCCTCCACTTT
V: TRBV30
D: .
size: .
J: TRBJ1-6

CDR3: CASSQVTNYGYTF
DNA: TGTGCCAGCAGCCAAGTAACTAACTATGGCTACACCTTC
V: TRBV3-1/TRBV3-2
D: .
size: .
J: TRBJ1-2

CDR3: CASSFTGGAVSGANVLTF
DNA: TGTGCCAGTAGTTTTACAGGGGGCGCCGTCTCTGGGGCCAACGTCCTGACTTTC
V: TRBV19
D: TRBD1
size: .
J: TRBJ2-6

CDR3: CASSYPPAGGNNEQFF
DNA: TGTGCCAGCAGTTACCCTCCGGCGGGGGGCAACAATGAGCAGTTCTTC
V: TRBV6-5
D: TRBD2
size: .
J: TRBJ2-1

CDR3: CASSLTGLREKLFF
DNA: TGTGCCAGCAGCCTGACCGGACTTCGGGAAAAACTGTTTTTT
V: TRBV2
D: .
size: few
J: TRBJ1-4

CDR3: CAWNRQGVQETQYF
DNA: TGTGCCTGGAATAGACAGGGGGTCCAAGAGACCCAGTACTTC
V: TRBV30
D: TRBD1
size: .
J: TRBJ2-5

CDR3: CASSWTGARYEQYF
DNA: TGTGCCAGCAGCTGGACAGGGGCTCGCTACGAGCAGTACTTC
V: TRBV11-2
D: TRBD1
size: .
J: TRBJ2-7

CDR3: CASSQEGRGAVVYEQYF
DNA: TGCGCCAGCAGCCAAGAGGGTCGCGGGGCAGTAGTCTACGAGCAGTACTTC
V: TRBV4-1
D: .
size: .
J: TRBJ2-7

CDR3: CASSEALPSGGYNEQFF
DNA: TGTGCCAGCAGTGAAGCCTTGCCTAGCGGGGGTTACAATGAGCAGTTCTTC
V: TRBV6-1
D: TRBD2
size: .
J: TRBJ2-1

CDR3: CASRDLSGGYEQYF
DNA: TGTGCCAGCAGAGATCTCAGCGGGGGCTACGAGCAGTACTTC
V: TRBV28
D: TRBD2
size: .
J: TRBJ2-7

CDR3: CASSLYPRGRTDTQYF
DNA: TGTGCCAGCAGTTTATATCCGCGGGGGAGGACAGATACGCAGTATTTT
V: TRBV28
D: TRBD2
size: few
J: TRBJ2-3

CDR3: CASSPSGVPTTNEKLFF
DNA: TGCGCCAGCAGCCCGTCAGGGGTTCCAACTACTAATGAAAAACTGTTTTTT
V: TRBV5-1
D: .
size: few
J: TRBJ1-4

CDR3: CAWSGDSNSPLHF
DNA: TGTGCCTGGAGCGGGGACAGCAATTCACCCCTCCACTTT
V: TRBV30
D: TRBD1
size: .
J: TRBJ1-6

CDR3: CASSLDGGGRPYEQYF
DNA: TGTGCCAGCAGCTTAGACGGGGGGGGTCGTCCTTACGAGCAGTACTTC
V: TRBV7-2
D: TRBD2
size: .
J: TRBJ2-7

CDR3: CASPARGKDTEAFF
DNA: TGTGCGTCTCCCGCCAGGGGGAAGGACACTGAAGCTTTCTTT
V: TRBV30
D: TRBD1
size: few
J: TRBJ1-1

CDR3: CASSLLEDLHF
DNA: TGTGCCAGCAGCCTACTCGAGGATTTACACTTT
V: TRBV7-9
D: .
size: few
J: TRBJ1-6

CDR3: CASSQDVPPVQVPLHF
DNA: TGCGCCAGCAGCCAAGATGTTCCCCCTGTACAGGTTCCCCTCCACTTT
V: TRBV4-1
D: .
size: .
J: TRBJ1-6

CDR3: CASSFQGLEYNEQFF
DNA: TGCGCCAGCAGCTTTCAGGGGCTAGAGTACAATGAGCAGTTCTTC
V: TRBV5-1
D: .
size: once
J: TRBJ2-1

CDR3: CASSLGSVLLDEQYF
DNA: TGTGCCAGCAGCTTAGGTTCAGTGTTGTTGGACGAGCAGTACTTC
V: TRBV11-1
D: .
size: .
J: TRBJ2-7

CDR3: CASSPTPTELSNQPQHF
DNA: TGTGCCAGCAGCCCGACACCGACAGAGCTTAGCAATCAGCCCCAGCATTTT
V: TRBV5-5
D: .
size: .
J: TRBJ1-5

CDR3: CASSFRAVETQYF
DNA: TGTGCCAGCAGTTTTCGAGCGGTCGAGACCCAGTACTTC
V: TRBV12-3/TRBV12-4
D: .
size: .
J: TRBJ2-5

CDR3: CASSYSEPSDYGYTF
DNA: TGTGCCAGCAGTTACTCGGAACCCAGCGACTATGGCTACACCTTC
V: TRBV6-5
D: .
size: .
J: TRBJ1-2

CDR3: CASSFVPAQQGTQYF
DNA: TGTGCCAGCAGTTTTGTTCCAGCCCAGCAGGGGACCCAGTACTTC
V: TRBV28
D: .
size: .
J: TRBJ2-5

CDR3: CASSEQDSNQPQHF
DNA: TGTGCCAGCAGTGAACAGGATAGCAATCAGCCCCAGCATTTT
V: TRBV2
D: .
size: few
J: TRBJ1-5

CDR3: CASSSNRGGNTEAFF
DNA: TGTGCCAGCAGCTCTAACAGGGGCGGGAACACTGAAGCTTTCTTT
V: TRBV11-1
D: TRBD1
size: .
J: TRBJ1-1

CDR3: CASSVAAGLGYNEQFF
DNA: TGTGCCAGCAGCGTAGCAGCGGGGCTAGGATACAATGAGCAGTTCTTC
V: TRBV9
D: TRBD2
size: .
J: TRBJ2-1

CDR3: CASSPISGGSYNEQFF
DNA: TGTGCCAGCAGTCCTATCAGCGGGGGCTCCTACAATGAGCAGTTCTTC
V: TRBV27
D: TRBD2
size: .
J: TRBJ2-1

CDR3: CASSQGLARQYF
DNA: TGTGCCAGCAGCCAAGGCCTAGCGAGGCAGTACTTC
V: TRBV3-1/TRBV3-2
D: .
size: .
J: TRBJ2-4

CDR3: CSAARSAGEQYF
DNA: TGCAGCGCTGCCCGCTCAGCGGGGGAGCAGTACTTC
V: TRBV29-1
D: TRBD2
size: once
J: TRBJ2-7

CDR3: CASRDGSSYEQYF
DNA: TGTGCCAGCCGGGACGGGAGCTCCTACGAGCAGTACTTC
V: TRBV10-3
D: .
size: .
J: TRBJ2-7

CDR3: CASSQRTSGGTGELFF
DNA: TGCGCCAGCAGCCAACGTACGAGCGGGGGCACCGGGGAGCTGTTTTTT
V: TRBV5-1
D: TRBD2
size: .
J: TRBJ2-2

CDR3: CASSLNRGTPLHF
DNA: TGTGCCAGCAGTTTGAATCGGGGGACACCCCTCCACTTT
V: TRBV27
D: .
size: .
J: TRBJ1-6

CDR3: CASTLAGYNEQFF
DNA: TGTGCCAGCACCCTTGCGGGCTACAATGAGCAGTTCTTC
V: TRBV12-3/TRBV12-4
D: .
size: .
J: TRBJ2-1

CDR3: CASSQSDSRSSGNTIYF
DNA: TGCGCCAGCAGCCAAAGTGATAGTCGTAGCTCTGGAAACACCATATATTTT
V: TRBV4-3
D: .
size: .
J: TRBJ1-3

CDR3: CASSHRGHTNEQFF
DNA: TGTGCCAGCAGCCACAGGGGACATACTAATGAGCAGTTCTTC
V: TRBV3-1/TRBV3-2
D: .
size: .
J: TRBJ2-1

CDR3: CASSPRTSGGRWETQYF
DNA: TGCGCCAGCAGTCCTCGGACTAGCGGCGGGAGGTGGGAGACCCAGTACTTC
V: TRBV4-1
D: TRBD2
size: few
J: TRBJ2-5

CDR3: CASEEPSSYEQYF
DNA: TGTGCCAGCGAGGAACCGAGCTCCTACGAGCAGTACTTC
V: TRBV28
D: .
size: .
J: TRBJ2-7

CDR3: CASSSDSSTDTQYF
DNA: TGCGCCAGCAGCTCCGACAGCAGCACAGATACGCAGTATTTT
V: TRBV5-1
D: .
size: once
J: TRBJ2-3